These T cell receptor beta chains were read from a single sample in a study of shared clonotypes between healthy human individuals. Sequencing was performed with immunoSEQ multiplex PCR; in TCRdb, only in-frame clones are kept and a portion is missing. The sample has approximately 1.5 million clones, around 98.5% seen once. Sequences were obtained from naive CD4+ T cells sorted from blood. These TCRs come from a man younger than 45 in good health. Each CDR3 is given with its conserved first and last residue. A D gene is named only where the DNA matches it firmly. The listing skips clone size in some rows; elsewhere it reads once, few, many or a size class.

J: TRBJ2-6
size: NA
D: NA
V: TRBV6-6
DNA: TGTGCCAGCAGTTACCGGCAGGGCTCTGGGGCCAACGTCCTGACTTTC
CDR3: CASSYRQGSGANVLTF

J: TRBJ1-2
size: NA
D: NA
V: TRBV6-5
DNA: TGTGCCAGCAGTCTCGCCGGGGTATACGGCTATGGCTACACCTTC
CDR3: CASSLAGVYGYGYTF

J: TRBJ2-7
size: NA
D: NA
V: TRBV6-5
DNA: TGTGCCAGCAGTTACTGGGGCTACGAGCAGTACTTC
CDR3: CASSYWGYEQYF

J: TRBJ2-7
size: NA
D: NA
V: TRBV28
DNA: TGTGCCAGCAGTTTGGGGGATTTGGGGGAGCAGTACTTC
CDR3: CASSLGDLGEQYF

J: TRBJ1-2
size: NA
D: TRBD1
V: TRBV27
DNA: TGTGCCGGTCAAGGGGGGACAGGGTCGACCTATGGCTACACCTTC
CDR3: CAGQGGTGSTYGYTF

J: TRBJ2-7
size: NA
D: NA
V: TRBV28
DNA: TGTGCCAGCAGCACGGGACCTCTAGGTTGGTACTTC
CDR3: CASSTGPLGWYF

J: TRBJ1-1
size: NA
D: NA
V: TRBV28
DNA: TGTGCCAGCAGGGGTACAGGGATTTCGAACACTGAAGCTTTCTTT
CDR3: CASRGTGISNTEAFF

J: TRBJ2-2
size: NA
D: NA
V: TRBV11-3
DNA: TGTGCCAGCAGCCCCCAAGCCGGGGAGCTGTTTTTT
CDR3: CASSPQAGELFF

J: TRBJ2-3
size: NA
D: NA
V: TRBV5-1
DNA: TGCGCCAGCAGCTCGTCCAGCACAGATACGCAGTATTTT
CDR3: CASSSSSTDTQYF

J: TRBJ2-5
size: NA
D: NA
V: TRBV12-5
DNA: TGTGCTAGTGGTTTGGAACCGGTTGGCCCCCGGTACTTC
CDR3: CASGLEPVGPRYF

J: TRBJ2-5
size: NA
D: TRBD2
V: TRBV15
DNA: TGTGCCACCAGACTCTCCGCGGGAGGGCTCGGGGAGACCCAGTACTTC
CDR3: CATRLSAGGLGETQYF

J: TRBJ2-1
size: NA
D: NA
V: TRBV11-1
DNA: TGTGCCAGCAGCTTAGCTGGGACAAGAACATACAATGAGCAGTTCTTC
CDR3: CASSLAGTRTYNEQFF

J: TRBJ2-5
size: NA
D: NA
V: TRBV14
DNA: TGTGCCAGCAGCCAAGAGGCCCCGTACCAAGAGACCCAGTACTTC
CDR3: CASSQEAPYQETQYF

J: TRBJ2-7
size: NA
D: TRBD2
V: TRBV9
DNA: TGTGCCAGCATTTCATCGACTAGCCTACCCAATGCCAACTACGAGCAGTACTTC
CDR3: CASISSTSLPNANYEQYF

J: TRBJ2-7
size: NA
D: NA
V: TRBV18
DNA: TGTGCCAGCACCGGGCTAGGAGGGGAAGACGAGCAGTACTTC
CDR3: CASTGLGGEDEQYF

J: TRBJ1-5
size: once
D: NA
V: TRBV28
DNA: TGTGCCAGCAGTCCGGAAGGCAGGGGCCGGAATCAGCCCCAGCATTTT
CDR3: CASSPEGRGRNQPQHF

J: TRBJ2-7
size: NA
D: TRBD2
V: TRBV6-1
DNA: TGTGCCAGCAGTGAAAGGCTAGCGGGAGTTGATGAGCAGTACTTC
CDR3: CASSERLAGVDEQYF

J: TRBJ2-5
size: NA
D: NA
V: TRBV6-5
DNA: TGTGCCATCTCCGTCGGGCTGACCCAGTACTTC
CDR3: CAISVGLTQYF

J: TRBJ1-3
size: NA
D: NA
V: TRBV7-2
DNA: TGTGCCAGCAGCCCACCCGGGCTCCACTCTGGAAACACCATATATTTT
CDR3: CASSPPGLHSGNTIYF

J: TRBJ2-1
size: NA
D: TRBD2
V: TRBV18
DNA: TGTGCCAGCTCACCAGCGCTAGCGGACAATGAGCAGTTCTTC
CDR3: CASSPALADNEQFF

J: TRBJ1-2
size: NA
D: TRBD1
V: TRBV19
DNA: TGTGCCAGTAGAAAAAGGGACAGCCAGTTTATGAACTACACCTTC
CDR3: CASRKRDSQFMNYTF

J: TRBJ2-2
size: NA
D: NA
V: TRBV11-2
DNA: TGTGCCAGCAGCTTGGAGAAGATAGGTTACACCGGGGAGCTGTTTTTT
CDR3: CASSLEKIGYTGELFF

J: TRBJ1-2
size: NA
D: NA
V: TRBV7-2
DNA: TGTGCCAGCAGCCCCGACATGTATGGCTACACCTTC
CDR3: CASSPDMYGYTF

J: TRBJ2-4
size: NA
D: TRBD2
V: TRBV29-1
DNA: TGCAGCGTTGTACTAGCGGACGGGAACATTCAGTACTTC
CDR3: CSVVLADGNIQYF

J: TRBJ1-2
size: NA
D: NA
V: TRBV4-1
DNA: TGCGCCAGCAGCCAAGGTTGGGGGACGGACGAGTCCTATGGCTACACCTTC
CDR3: CASSQGWGTDESYGYTF

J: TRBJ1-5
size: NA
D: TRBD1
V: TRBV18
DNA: TGTGCCAGCTCACCACGGGGACAGGCTAGCAATCAGCCCCAGCATTTT
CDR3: CASSPRGQASNQPQHF

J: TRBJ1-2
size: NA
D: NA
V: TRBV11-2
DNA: TGTGCCAGCAGCTTAGGGGCCGACTATGGCTACACCTTC
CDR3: CASSLGADYGYTF

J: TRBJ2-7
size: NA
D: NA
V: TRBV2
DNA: TGTGCCAGCTTTTGGGTTAGCCCCTACGAGCAGTACTTC
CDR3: CASFWVSPYEQYF

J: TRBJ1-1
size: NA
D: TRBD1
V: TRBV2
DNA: TGTGCCAGCAGTCTCCGGGACAGGGGTTTCGCTGAAGCTTTCTTT
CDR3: CASSLRDRGFAEAFF

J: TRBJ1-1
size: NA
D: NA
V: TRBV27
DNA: TGTGCCAGCAGTACCGCCAAAAGGGGGAACACTGAAGCTTTCTTT
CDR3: CASSTAKRGNTEAFF

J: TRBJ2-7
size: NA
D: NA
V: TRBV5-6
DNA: TGTGCCAGCAGGTACGCGGGGCGACACGAGCAGTACTTC
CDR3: CASRYAGRHEQYF

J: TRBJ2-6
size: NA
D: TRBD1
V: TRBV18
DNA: TGTGCCAGCTCACCCAAATTTTCCGGGACAGGGGTTTCCTCTGGGGCCAACGTCCTGACTTTC
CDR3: CASSPKFSGTGVSSGANVLTF

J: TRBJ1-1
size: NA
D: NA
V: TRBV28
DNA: TGTGCCAGCAGTTTACCCCTCCGAGGGACTGAAGCTTTCTTT
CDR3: CASSLPLRGTEAFF

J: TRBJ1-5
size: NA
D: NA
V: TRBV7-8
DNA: TGTGCCAGCAGTTCAGAGTCATCGGGGGGACAACCGAAGAGCAATCAGCCCCAGCATTTT
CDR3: CASSSESSGGQPKSNQPQHF

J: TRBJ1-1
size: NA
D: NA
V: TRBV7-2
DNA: TGTGCCAGCAGCTTAGGGTATCCGTCTGAAGCTTTCTTT
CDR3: CASSLGYPSEAFF

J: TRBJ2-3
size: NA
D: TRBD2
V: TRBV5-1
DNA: TGCGCCAGCGCATACCCCCGGGGCCGGGAGGGCCGAACAGATACGCAGTATTTT
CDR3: CASAYPRGREGRTDTQYF

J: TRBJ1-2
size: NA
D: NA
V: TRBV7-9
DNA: TGTGCCAGCAGCTTAAATGCGCCAGTTGGTGGCTACACCTTC
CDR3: CASSLNAPVGGYTF

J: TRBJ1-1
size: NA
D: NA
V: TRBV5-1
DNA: TGCGCCAGCAGCTTAGAAAGGAGCACTGAAGCTTTCTTT
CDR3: CASSLERSTEAFF

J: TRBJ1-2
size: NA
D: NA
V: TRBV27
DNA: TGTGCCAGCAGTTTATCATCGGGAGATACTTATGGCTACACCTTC
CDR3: CASSLSSGDTYGYTF

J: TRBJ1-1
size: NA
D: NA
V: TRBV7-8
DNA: TGTGCCAGCAGCCCCCCGGGGGTAGGCACTGAAGCTTTCTTT
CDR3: CASSPPGVGTEAFF